Below, 31 T cell receptor beta chains from the same sample are listed, as sequenced in a study of blood T cell repertoires in COVID-19. The repertoire was sequenced with immunoSEQ multiplex PCR; TCRdb's copy has only in-frame clones and lacks some. The sample comprises about 190,000 clones, approximately 80% of which are singletons, and 13% rests with the top ten. Sample: peripheral blood. Receptors originate from a man in his forties or fifties who had recovered from COVID-19.

J is TRBJ1-5 and V is TRBV27; 10 positions agree with TRBD1. This CDR3 spans 15 amino acids. With 4 bases clipped from V and 4 bases from J, the junction kept 4 bases outside the gene matches. Germline V gene sequence: CDR1 MNHEY, CDR2 SMNVEV (reference sequence). Here the CDR3 reads CASSSDRGSNQPQHF. CDR3 DNA: TGTGCCAGCAGTTCGGACAGGGGGAGTAATCAGCCCCAGCATTTT.

The chain recombines TRBV2 with TRBJ2-3, with D perhaps matching TRBD2 (5 bases). V lost 6 bases and J 1 base, leaving 8 bases between the germline ends. The CDR3 extends over 13 amino acids. Germline-derived CDR1 and CDR2 are SNHLY and FYNNEI. As DNA, the CDR3 is TGTGCCAGCAGGGCCGGGGGCACAGATACGCAGTATTTT. It encodes CASRAGGTDTQYF.

This chain's CDR3 is CASSVSGQENEKLFF. The DNA for the CDR3 is TGTGCCAGCAGTGTTTCCGGACAGGAGAATGAAAAACTGTTTTTT. This chain uses TRBV2 with TRBJ1-4, with 7 bases identical to TRBD1. V trimming: 4 bases; J trimming: 5 bases; junction bases outside the gene matches: 7. The CDR3 covers 15 residues. The germline gives CDR1 SNHLY, CDR2 FYNNEI.

V usage is TRBV5-1 and J usage is TRBJ1-4, with 7 bases matching TRBD1. With 8 bases clipped from V and 0 bases from J, the junction kept 10 bases outside the gene matches. The CDR3 runs to 16 residues. The germline CDR1 and CDR2 sequences are SGHRS and YFSETQ. The CDR3 loop is CASTLQGPTTNEKLFF. The CDR3 DNA follows: TGCGCCAGTACCTTACAGGGGCCAACAACTAATGAAAAACTGTTTTTT.

The chain employs TRBV6-2 or TRBV6-3 and TRBJ2-7, with D perhaps TRBD1 (7 bases). CDR1 and CDR2 (germline): MNHEY, SVGEGT. Trimming pared 3 bases from V and 2 bases from J, leaving 17 bases between. The CDR3 spans 16 residues. CDR3 DNA: TGTGCCAGCAGTTATCCCCCGGGACAGCGGGCCTACGAGCAGTACTTC. This sequence encodes CASSYPPGQRAYEQYF.

This clone was observed a single time. As DNA, the CDR3 is TGCGCCAGCAGCAGCGCCGGGACTCGGGATGAAAAACTGTTTTTT. This sequence encodes CASSSAGTRDEKLFF. This rearrangement joins TRBV5-1 to TRBJ1-4, with D maybe TRBD1 (5 bases). Looked up from germline, CDR1 is SGHRS and CDR2 is YFSETQ. CDR3 size: 15 residues. V was clipped by 4 bases and J by 6 bases, with 16 bases between them. Full variable domain (rest looked up from reference TRBV5-1 and TRBJ1-4): KAGVTQTPRYLIKTRGQQVTLSCSPISGHRSVSWYQQTPGQGLQFLFEYFSETQRNKGNFPGRFSGRQFSNSRSEMNVSTLELGDSALYLCASSSAGTRDEKLFFGSGTQLSVL.

The chain recombines TRBV5-5 with TRBJ2-1; TRBD2 agrees at 11 bases. The germline V gene encodes CDR1 SGHKS and CDR2 YYEKEE (reference sequence). The CDR3 has 15 amino acids. The trim removed 3 bases at V and 7 bases at J, leaving 6 bases unmatched. The CDR3 DNA reads as TGTGCCAGCAGCTCCCGGACTAGCGGGTTTAATGAGCAGTTCTTC. It specifies CASSSRTSGFNEQFF.

This clone showed up many times. This chain links TRBV7-2 with TRBJ1-5, with 11 bases matching TRBD1. The ends lost 1 base at V and 6 bases at J; junction bases unmatched: 2. The V gene's germline CDR1 is SGHTA and CDR2 FQGNSA. This CDR3 comprises 15 residues. The CDR3 coding sequence is TGTGCCAGCAGCTTAGGGGGACAGGGGGGTCAGCCCCAGCATTTT. Its protein product is CASSLGGQGGQPQHF.

This clone was found once. The V call is TRBV19, the J call TRBJ1-2; TRBD1 matches 9 bases. This CDR3 region has 13 residues. J was trimmed by 8 bases and V by 7 bases; bases with no gene match: 8. Germline lookup yields CDR1 LNHDA and CDR2 SQIVND (reference sequence). This CDR3 is CASTSRDRVGYTF. CDR3 bases: TGTGCCAGTACCAGCCGGGACAGGGTCGGCTACACCTTC.

The chain has TRBV6-6 and TRBJ1-4; 8 nucleotides line up with TRBD1. The CDR3 totals 14 residues. The V gene end was trimmed by 6 bases and the J gene end by 8 bases; junction bases not matched to a gene: 8. Germline values: CDR1 MNHNY, CDR2 SVGAGI (reference sequence). The CDR3 protein is CASSPRGQGEKLFF. The DNA of the CDR3 is TGTGCCAGCAGCCCCAGAGGACAGGGAGAAAAACTGTTTTTT.

Note on this clone: The same CDR3 arises from other DNA sequences in this sample as well. The rearrangement uses TRBV4-1 and TRBJ2-7; 14 bases map to TRBD2. V shed 0 bases and J 3 bases; nucleotides not matched to a gene: 7. CDR1 is MGHRA and CDR2 is YSYEKL in the germline V gene. CDR3 length: 18 residues. In nucleotides, the CDR3 is TGCGCCAGCAGCCAAGAGACTAGCGGGAGGGCCGTTTTCTACGAGCAGTACTTC. This codes for CASSQETSGRAVFYEQYF.

With respect to this clone: Other DNA sequences in the same sample also yield this CDR3. J is TRBJ1-5 and V is TRBV4-1; tentative D call: TRBD1 (5 bases). V gave up 6 bases and J gave up 6 bases, with 21 bases separating them. This CDR3 is 16 amino acids long. Looked up from germline, CDR1 is MGHRA and CDR2 is YSYEKL. The CDR3 loop reads CASSPTLRGRLQPQHF. CDR3 sequence (DNA): TGCGCCAGCAGTCCCACGTTGCGGGGGAGACTTCAGCCCCAGCATTTT.

V usage is TRBV28 and J usage is TRBJ1-1; 7 bases line up with TRBD1. V lost 7 bases and J lost 5; bases outside the gene matches: 10. This CDR3 contains 14 residues. Germline CDR1 is MDHEN and CDR2 is SYDVKM. DNA of the CDR3: TGTGCCAGCATGCCAGGGGGAGTAAGGACTGAAGCTTTCTTT. This gives the protein CASMPGGVRTEAFF.

The chain links TRBV5-6 to TRBJ2-3, with D perhaps TRBD2 (7 bases). V was shortened by 1 base and J by 4 bases, with 16 bases between the two germline ends. The CDR3 spans 16 residues. Germline V gives CDR1 SGHDT, CDR2 YYEEEE. CDR3 nucleotide sequence: TGTGCCAGCAGCTTGCGAGGGATAGGGGGGGCAGATACGCAGTATTTT. Residues: CASSLRGIGGADTQYF.

The gene calls are TRBV3-1 (or the pseudogene TRBV3-2) and TRBJ1-1; D gene uncertain. This CDR3 has 14 residues. Germline V gives CDR1 LGHDT, CDR2 YNNKEL (reference sequence). V was trimmed by 2 bases and J by 8 bases, leaving 15 bases between them. The CDR3: CASSQKPSTIEAFF. The CDR3 DNA reads as TGTGCCAGCAGCCAAAAGCCATCGACAATCGAAGCTTTCTTT.

V usage is TRBV30 and J usage is TRBJ1-2; no reliable D call. Between the trimmed V and J ends, which lost 3 bases and 2 bases, there was a span of 13 bases. The CDR3 contains 14 residues. Looked up from germline, CDR1 is GTSNPN and CDR2 is SVGIG (reference sequence). The CDR3 DNA follows: TGTGCCTGGAGCGAACCGGGATTAAACTATGGCTACACCTTC. This gives the protein CAWSEPGLNYGYTF.

This chain joins TRBV5-1 and TRBJ1-1; D perhaps matches TRBD1 (5 bases). V was cut by 4 bases and J by 1 base, with 8 bases left in between. CDR1 and CDR2 from the germline V gene are SGHRS and YFSETQ. This CDR3 comprises 13 residues. The CDR3 reads CASSPTANTEAFF. The CDR3, as DNA: TGCGCCAGCAGCCCGACAGCGAACACTGAAGCTTTCTTT.

The J gene is TRBJ2-7, the V gene TRBV18; D may be TRBD2 (6 bases). V was cut by 0 bases and J by 3 bases, with 15 bases left in between. The CDR3 sequence is 16 residues long. The V gene's germline CDR1 is KGHSH and CDR2 LQKENI. The CDR3 DNA reads as TGTGCCAGCTCACCACCGAGCGGGCTGGGATACTACGAGCAGTACTTC. This sequence encodes CASSPPSGLGYYEQYF.

CDR3 region: CASSPRPYYTGELFF. For the CDR3, the DNA is TGTGCCAGCAGCCCACGCCCCTATTACACCGGGGAGCTGTTTTTT. The chain recombines TRBV9 with TRBJ2-2; D ambiguous. V lost 4 bases and J lost 3, with 13 bases in between. CDR1 SGDLS and CDR2 YYNGEE come from the germline V gene. The CDR3 spans 15 residues.

The chain joins TRBV7-9 to TRBJ2-1; 10 nucleotides agree with TRBD2. The germline V gene encodes CDR1 SEHNR and CDR2 FQNEAQ (reference sequence). The CDR3 totals 17 residues. V gave up 5 bases and J gave up 3 bases; unmatched junction bases: 10. CDR3 coding DNA: TGTGCCAGCAGCCCAAAGGCAGGGACTAGCGACTACAATGAGCAGTTCTTC. It specifies CASSPKAGTSDYNEQFF.

The V and J genes are TRBV30 and TRBJ2-2; weak D call: TRBD1 (6 bases). V gave up 3 bases and J gave up 2 bases, with 10 bases separating them. The germline V gene has CDR1 GTSNPN and CDR2 SVGIG (reference sequence). The CDR3 contains 14 residues. As DNA, the CDR3 is TGTGCCTGGAGCCCCGGGACAAACACCGGGGAGCTGTTTTTT. This sequence encodes CAWSPGTNTGELFF.

This clone was counted a single time. This rearrangement joins TRBV18 to TRBJ1-2; D unresolved. V lost 3 bases and J lost 6, with 11 bases in between. The CDR3 contains 13 residues. Germline lookup yields CDR1 KGHSH and CDR2 LQKENI. The CDR3 loop is CASSPPVRDGYTF. The CDR3 DNA sequence: TGTGCCAGCTCACCCCCCGTCCGGGATGGCTACACCTTC.

The chain recombines TRBV9 with TRBJ1-2; TRBD1 matches 7 bases. CDR3 length equals 13 residues. With V trimmed by 5 bases and J by 8 bases, 9 bases remained unmatched. Germline CDR1 and CDR2: SGDLS and YYNGEE. CDR3 bases: TGTGCCAGCAGTAAACAGGGGTTCGGAGGCTACACCTTC. Translating gives CASSKQGFGGYTF.

The J gene is TRBJ2-7, the V gene TRBV6-5, with D tentatively TRBD1 (6 bases). V lost 4 bases and J 2 bases, leaving 18 bases between the germline ends. CDR3 length: 16 residues. Germline CDR1 MNHEY, CDR2 SVGAGI. In DNA, the CDR3 is TGTGCCAGCAGTTCCCGTAGACAGGTAAAAACCTACGAGCAGTACTTC. Residues: CASSSRRQVKTYEQYF.

V is TRBV5-6 and J is TRBJ2-4; a possible D gene is TRBD1 (6 bases). Germline CDR1 SGHDT, CDR2 YYEEEE. The CDR3 runs 14 residues. V lost 2 bases, J lost 2 bases, and 8 bases lay in between. The chain's CDR3 is CASSFQGTKNIQYF. In DNA, the CDR3 is TGTGCCAGCAGCTTTCAGGGGACCAAAAACATTCAGTACTTC.

The CDR3 reads CASSPIAGLVNEQFF. The CDR3 DNA sequence: TGTGCCAGCAGTCCCATAGCGGGATTGGTGAATGAGCAGTTCTTC. This rearrangement joins TRBV27 to TRBJ2-1; 8 bases are shared with TRBD2. V lost 5 bases, J lost 7 bases, and 10 bases stayed unmatched. Germline CDR1 reads MNHEY; CDR2 reads SMNVEV (reference sequence). The CDR3 sequence is 15 residues long.

There are a few counts of this clone. The chain employs TRBV5-4 and TRBJ2-1, with 10 bases matching TRBD2. The CDR3 sequence is 15 residues long. J lost 3 bases, V lost 4 bases, and 4 bases had no gene match. CDR1 SGHNT and CDR2 YYREEE come from the germline V gene (reference sequence). The CDR3 loop reads CASSHSGGLYNEQFF. The CDR3 nucleotides read TGTGCCAGCAGCCATAGCGGGGGGCTCTACAATGAGCAGTTCTTC. The whole variable domain, remainder taken from reference TRBV5-4 and TRBJ2-1, is ETGVTQSPTHLIKTRGQQVTLRCSSQSGHNTVSWYQQALGQGPQFIFQYYREEENGRGNFPPRFSGLQFPNYSSELNVNALELDDSALYLCASSHSGGLYNEQFFGPGTRLTVL.

The chain couples TRBV2 to TRBJ2-1; D not certain. Germline assignment: CDR1 SNHLY and CDR2 FYNNEI. The ends were cut back, 3 bases at V and 3 bases at J, with 15 bases in the middle. The CDR3 covers 16 residues. The CDR3 loop is CASSESRYGVYNEQFF. CDR3 bases: TGTGCCAGCAGTGAGTCAAGGTATGGAGTCTACAATGAGCAGTTCTTC.

The J gene is TRBJ2-1, the V gene TRBV7-9, with TRBD2 as a possible D gene (5 bases). Germline assignment: CDR1 SEHNR and CDR2 FQNEAQ (reference sequence). With 5 bases removed from V and 5 bases from J, the gap between germline ends came to 19 bases. The CDR3 contains 16 residues. CDR3 loop: CASSSSGASGNNEQFF. In DNA, the CDR3 is TGTGCCAGCAGCAGCAGTGGTGCGAGCGGCAACAATGAGCAGTTCTTC.

The genes are TRBV4-2 and TRBJ2-3; 7 positions agree with TRBD2. Germline values: CDR1 LGHNA, CDR2 YNFKEQ. The V and J ends lost 4 bases and 2 bases, in that order; junction bases with no gene match: 15. The CDR3 runs to 18 residues. The CDR3 spells CASSRPRAAGRFTDTQYF. Here the CDR3 DNA reads TGTGCCAGCAGCCGCCCAAGAGCAGCGGGACGCTTCACAGATACGCAGTATTTT.

The chain uses TRBV7-9 and TRBJ2-7, with 16 bases aligning to TRBD2. The germline CDR1 and CDR2 sequences are SEHNR and FQNEAQ (reference sequence). The J segment lost 6 bases and the V segment lost 5 bases, leaving 7 bases of the junction unmatched. This CDR3 comprises 16 residues. The CDR3 here is CASSPGLAGGPGEQYF. The CDR3 DNA follows: TGTGCCAGCAGCCCGGGACTAGCGGGAGGGCCAGGCGAGCAGTACTTC.